These 23 T cell receptor beta chains share one sample of origin, sequenced in a study of CD8 T cells in Susac syndrome. Reverse transcription of 0.5 to 1 ug RNA was performed with random hexamers. Using its own MiXCR run on the immunoSEQ multiplex PCR reads, TCRdb lists one record per CDR3 protein. The data contain 250,000 to 300,000 distinct CDR3 sequences, 75% to 90% of them seen just once; the ten biggest clones take up around 0.2%. The sequencing input was CD8+ T cells from PBMCs. The receptors were gathered from a human donor with multiple sclerosis.

V and J are TRBV7-9 and TRBJ2-1, with 13 bases matching TRBD2. CDR1 SEHNR and CDR2 FQNEAQ come from the germline V gene (reference sequence). The CDR3 is 18 residues long. V was pared by 4 bases and J by 0 bases, with 6 bases of the junction left unmatched. The CDR3 bases are TGTGCCAGCAGCTCCTCGCGGACTAGCGGGAGCTCCTACAATGAGCAGTTCTTC. It is translated as CASSSSRTSGSSYNEQFF.

The chain has TRBV7-9 and TRBJ2-7; TRBD2 matches at 8 bases. Unmatched junction bases numbered 7, after V lost 6 bases and J lost 6 bases. In germline, CDR1 is SEHNR, CDR2 FQNEAQ (reference sequence). This CDR3 region has 13 residues. DNA for the CDR3: TGTGCCAGCAGTCGCGGGGGGCTGGGCGAGCAGTACTTC. Its translation: CASSRGGLGEQYF.

The genes are TRBV27 and TRBJ2-7, with 10 bases identical to TRBD2. After removal of 2 bases from V and 5 bases from J, the junction contained 12 bases not matched to a gene. In germline, CDR1 is MNHEY, CDR2 SMNVEV (reference sequence). CDR3 length: 17 amino acids. CDR3 sequence: CASSLLPSGSSLDEQYF. CDR3 nucleotides: TGTGCCAGCAGTTTACTCCCTAGCGGGAGTTCCCTCGACGAGCAGTACTTC.

This clonotype appeared a single time. The chain uses TRBV19 and TRBJ1-5; possible D gene TRBD1, 5 bases. V was cut by 7 bases and J by 7 bases, with 17 bases left in between. Germline V CDR1 and CDR2: LNHDA, SQIVND (reference sequence). This CDR3 spans 14 amino acids. The CDR3 reads CASTHSGGPQPQHF. CDR3 DNA sequence: TGTGCCAGTACTCATAGTGGGGGACCCCAGCCCCAGCATTTT.

The V call is TRBV6-5, the J call TRBJ1-1, with a weak D call TRBD1 (6 bases). The germline V and J ends were trimmed by 1 base and 1 base, with 16 bases remaining between them. There are 17 residues in the CDR3. Per germline, CDR1 MNHEY and CDR2 SVGAGI. For the CDR3, the DNA is TGTGCCAGCAGTTACTACCCATTGCTGGGACAGAACACTGAAGCTTTCTTT. Protein: CASSYYPLLGQNTEAFF.

The J gene is TRBJ2-3, the V gene TRBV27, with D unclear. V was clipped by 5 bases and J by 4 bases, with 19 bases between them. The CDR3 length is 16 residues. The germline V gene encodes CDR1 MNHEY and CDR2 SMNVEV (reference sequence). CDR3 nucleotides: TGTGCCAGCAGTCCCCTATGGGCACTGGGCGCAGATACGCAGTATTTT. Its translation: CASSPLWALGADTQYF.

This rearrangement joins TRBV12-5 to TRBJ2-7, with D perhaps TRBD1 or TRBD2 (5 bases each). V lost 5 bases, J lost 2 bases, and 16 bases lay in between. From germline, CDR1 is LGHNT and CDR2 FRNRAP. The CDR3 contains 15 residues. For the CDR3, the DNA is TGTGCTAGTGGTGGCGGCTGGGACCGAACCTACGAGCAGTACTTC. It specifies CASGGGWDRTYEQYF. Combining the CDR3 with reference TRBV12-5 and TRBJ2-7 gives the whole variable domain DARVTQTPRHKVTEMGQEVTMRCQPILGHNTVFWYRQTMMQGLELLAYFRNRAPLDDSGMPKDRFSAEMPDATLATLKIQPSEPRDSAVYFCASGGGWDRTYEQYFGPGTRLTVT.

This sequence joins TRBV24-1 and TRBJ2-1; no clear D. This CDR3 spans 14 amino acids. In germline, CDR1 is KGHDR, CDR2 SFDVKD. Deletions cut 2 bases from V and 5 bases from J, with 9 bases between. In DNA, the CDR3 is TGTGCCACCAGTGATTATGACGACCACAATGAGCAGTTCTTC. It is translated as CATSDYDDHNEQFF.

The chain joins TRBV12-3 or TRBV12-4 to TRBJ2-7; perhaps D is TRBD1 or TRBD2 (6 bases each). The CDR3 sequence is 14 residues long. V gave up 6 bases and J gave up 1 base, with 13 bases separating them. Here the CDR3 reads CASRAGHSSYEQYF. For the CDR3, the DNA is TGTGCCAGCAGGGCGGGACATAGTTCCTACGAGCAGTACTTC.

The chain's CDR3 is CASSPGEGNEQFF. Here the CDR3 DNA reads TGTGCCAGCAGTCCAGGGGAGGGCAATGAGCAGTTCTTC. The chain has TRBV2 and TRBJ2-1; TRBD2 is a possible D gene (7 bases). This CDR3 region has 13 residues. CDR1 is SNHLY and CDR2 is FYNNEI in the germline V gene. The V end lost 5 bases, the J end lost 6 bases, and 11 bases lay between the germline ends.

V usage is TRBV27 and J usage is TRBJ1-6; D uncertain. The CDR3 spans 14 residues. Germline CDR1 and CDR2: MNHEY and SMNVEV (reference sequence). V dropped 6 bases and J dropped 10 bases, with 16 bases sitting between them. For the CDR3, the DNA is TGTGCCAGCAGAGGGTTAGGTGGCGGATCACCCCTCCACTTT. Translated, it gives CASRGLGGGSPLHF.

This clonotype was picked up one time. DNA for the CDR3: TGTGCCAGCAGCGTAAGCGGGACTCTCCTAGAAGAGCAGTACTTC. This gives the protein CASSVSGTLLEEQYF. The chain uses TRBV9 and TRBJ2-7, with 7 bases lining up with TRBD2. This CDR3 comprises 15 residues. Germline values: CDR1 SGDLS, CDR2 YYNGEE. J was trimmed by 7 bases and V by 1 base; bases with no gene match: 11.

The chain combines TRBV5-4 with TRBJ2-7, with D perhaps matching TRBD1 (6 bases). Trimming shortened V by 6 bases and J by 0 bases, and 16 bases separated the two germline ends. This CDR3 is built from 15 residues. CDR1 is SGHNT, CDR2 YYREEE, per germline (reference sequence). The CDR3 region is CASTTLDSYSYEQYF. The CDR3 DNA follows: TGTGCCAGCACGACCCTGGACAGTTACTCCTACGAGCAGTACTTC.

The chain carries TRBV27 and TRBJ2-7; D is unresolved. V lost 4 bases and J 2 bases, leaving 9 bases between the germline ends. Germline loops: CDR1 MNHEY, CDR2 SMNVEV (reference sequence). This CDR3 has 13 residues. DNA of the CDR3: TGTGCCAGCAGTTACAGCCCAACCTACGAGCAGTACTTC. Translated, it gives CASSYSPTYEQYF.

The rearrangement links TRBV9 to TRBJ1-3; TRBD1 might be the D (5 bases). Germline CDR1 and CDR2: SGDLS and YYNGEE. The CDR3 totals 14 residues. Trimming pared 4 bases from V and 4 bases from J, leaving 12 bases between. The CDR3 DNA follows: TGTGCCAGCAGCCTTACAGGAGCGGGAAACACCATATATTTT. Amino acid sequence: CASSLTGAGNTIYF.

The V gene is TRBV4-2, the J gene TRBJ1-1, with no clear D. Deletions cut 1 base from V and 1 base from J, with 7 bases between. Germline CDR1 LGHNA, CDR2 YNFKEQ. This CDR3 has 14 residues. The CDR3 here is CASSQGGRNTEAFF. CDR3 bases: TGTGCCAGCAGCCAAGGAGGGCGGAACACTGAAGCTTTCTTT.

This chain links TRBV27 with TRBJ1-4; D possibly corresponds to TRBD1 (5 bases). The CDR3 contains 15 residues. The germline gives CDR1 MNHEY, CDR2 SMNVEV (reference sequence). With 5 bases removed from V and 4 bases from J, the gap between germline ends came to 14 bases. CDR3: CASSSAGGYNEKLFF. In nucleotides, the CDR3 is TGTGCCAGCAGTAGCGCGGGGGGATATAATGAAAAACTGTTTTTT.

V usage is TRBV11-1 and J usage is TRBJ1-1; 8 nucleotides align to TRBD1. This CDR3 has 15 amino acids. The trim removed 2 bases at V and 4 bases at J, leaving 6 bases unmatched. In germline, CDR1 is SGHAT, CDR2 FQDESV (reference sequence). CDR3 bases: TGTGCCAGCAGCTTAAGCCCGACAGGGGTCACTGAAGCTTTCTTT. Its translation: CASSLSPTGVTEAFF. Full variable domain (rest looked up from reference TRBV11-1 and TRBJ1-1): EAEVAQSPRYKITEKSQAVAFWCDPISGHATLYWYRQILGQGPELLVQFQDESVVDDSQLPKDRFSAERLKGVDSTLKIQPAELGDSAMYLCASSLSPTGVTEAFFGQGTRLTVV.

The V call is TRBV7-2, the J call TRBJ2-7; 11 positions agree with TRBD2. J was trimmed by 4 bases and V by 5 bases; bases with no gene match: 10. This CDR3 comprises 16 residues. Germline V lookup: CDR1 SGHTA, CDR2 FQGNSA. In nucleotides, the CDR3 is TGTGCCAGCAGCCCTTCCTTAGCGGGAGGGCGTTACGAGCAGTACTTC. Translation: CASSPSLAGGRYEQYF.

V gene TRBV6-5 combines with J gene TRBJ2-1; TRBD2 might be the D (7 bases). V was clipped by 2 bases and J by 7 bases, with 15 bases between them. From germline, CDR1 is MNHEY and CDR2 SVGAGI. The CDR3 covers 15 residues. The CDR3 sequence is CASSYGGGLGNEQFF. CDR3 DNA: TGTGCCAGCAGTTACGGGGGGGGCCTTGGGAATGAGCAGTTCTTC.

The V and J genes are TRBV5-1 and TRBJ1-1; TRBD1 is a possible D gene (5 bases). The CDR3 sequence is 14 residues long. Germline V gene data show CDR1 as SGHRS and CDR2 as YFSETQ. V was clipped by 2 bases and J by 2 bases, with 10 bases between them. The CDR3 DNA reads TGCGCCAGCAGCTTCTGGGGCACTAACACTGAAGCTTTCTTT. Translated, it gives CASSFWGTNTEAFF.

CDR3 sequence (DNA): TGCAGTGTGGCCTACTTCGGGACAGGGAACACAGATACGCAGTATTTT. The encoded protein is CSVAYFGTGNTDTQYF. The gene calls are TRBV20-1 and TRBJ2-3, with 9 bases fitting TRBD1. V was pared by 7 bases and J by 2 bases, with 13 bases of the junction left unmatched. This CDR3 comprises 16 residues. Germline lookup yields CDR1 DFQATT and CDR2 SNEGSKA (reference sequence).

The chain employs TRBV15 and TRBJ2-7, with 11 bases identical to TRBD1. Germline V gene data show CDR1 as LNHNV and CDR2 as YYDKDF (reference sequence). CDR3 length equals 15 residues. V trimming: 4 bases; J trimming: 2 bases; junction bases outside the gene matches: 4. The CDR3 coding sequence is TGTGCCACCAGCATCGGACAGGGGGCAACCTACGAGCAGTACTTC. This codes for CATSIGQGATYEQYF.